The clone carrying this T cell receptor (beta chain) has only a few counts. V shed 6 bases and J shed 8 bases, with 13 bases lying between them. The CDR3 has 13 residues. Germline CDR1 reads MNHEY; CDR2 reads SVGAGI. TCRdb independently ran MiXCR on the RT-PCR reads; one entry per CDR3 protein. The sample lists about 680,000 distinct CDR3 sequences, approximately 15% occurring once. The V gene is TRBV6-5, the J gene TRBJ1-4; no firm D call. The source of this sequence is a female donor in good health, serving as a healthy control. The sequenced sample consisted of memory CD4+ T cells from blood. The DNA of the CDR3 is TGTGCCAGCAGAGAGGCTAGTCTCGAAAAACTGTTTTTT. It encodes CASREASLEKLFF.